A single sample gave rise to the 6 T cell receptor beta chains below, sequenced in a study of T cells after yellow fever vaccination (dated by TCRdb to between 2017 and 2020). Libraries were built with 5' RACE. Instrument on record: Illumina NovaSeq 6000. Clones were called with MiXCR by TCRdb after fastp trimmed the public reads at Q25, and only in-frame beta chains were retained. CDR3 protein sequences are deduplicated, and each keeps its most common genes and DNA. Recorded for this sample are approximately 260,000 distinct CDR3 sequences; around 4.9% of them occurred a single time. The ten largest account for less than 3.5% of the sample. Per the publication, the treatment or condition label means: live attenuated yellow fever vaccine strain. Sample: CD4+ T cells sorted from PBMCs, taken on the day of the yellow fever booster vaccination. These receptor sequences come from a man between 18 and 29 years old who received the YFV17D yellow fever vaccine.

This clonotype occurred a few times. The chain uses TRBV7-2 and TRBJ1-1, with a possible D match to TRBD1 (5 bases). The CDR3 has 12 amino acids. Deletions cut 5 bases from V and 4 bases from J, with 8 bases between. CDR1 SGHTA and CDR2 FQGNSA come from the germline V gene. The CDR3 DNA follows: TGTGCCAGCAGCCAGGGCAGCACTGAAGCTTTCTTT. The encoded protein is CASSQGSTEAFF.

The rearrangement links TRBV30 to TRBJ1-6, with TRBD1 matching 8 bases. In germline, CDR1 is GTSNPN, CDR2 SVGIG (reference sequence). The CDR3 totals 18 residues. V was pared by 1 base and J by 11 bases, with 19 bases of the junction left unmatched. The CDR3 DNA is TGTGCCTGGAGTGGGGACAGGACCTTCCTCCTCCGGCACACACCCCTCCACTTT. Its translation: CAWSGDRTFLLRHTPLHF.

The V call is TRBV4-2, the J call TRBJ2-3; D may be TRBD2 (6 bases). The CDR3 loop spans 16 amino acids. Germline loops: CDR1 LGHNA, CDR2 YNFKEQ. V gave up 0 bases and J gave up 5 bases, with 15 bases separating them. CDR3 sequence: CASSQESGGGGDTQYF. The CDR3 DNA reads TGTGCCAGCAGCCAAGAATCCGGGGGAGGAGGAGATACGCAGTATTTT.

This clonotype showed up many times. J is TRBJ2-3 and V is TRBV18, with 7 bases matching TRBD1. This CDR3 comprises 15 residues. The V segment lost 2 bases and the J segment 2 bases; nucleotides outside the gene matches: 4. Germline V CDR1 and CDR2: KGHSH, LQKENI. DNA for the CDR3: TGTGCCAGCTCACCAACGACAGGGATCACAGATACGCAGTATTTT. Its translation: CASSPTTGITDTQYF.

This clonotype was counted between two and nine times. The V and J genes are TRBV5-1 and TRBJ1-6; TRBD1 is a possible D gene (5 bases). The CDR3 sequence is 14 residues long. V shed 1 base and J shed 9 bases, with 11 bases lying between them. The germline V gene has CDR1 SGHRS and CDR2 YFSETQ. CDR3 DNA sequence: TGCGCCAGCAGCTTGAGCCAGGGAGGTTCACCCCTCCACTTT. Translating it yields CASSLSQGGSPLHF.

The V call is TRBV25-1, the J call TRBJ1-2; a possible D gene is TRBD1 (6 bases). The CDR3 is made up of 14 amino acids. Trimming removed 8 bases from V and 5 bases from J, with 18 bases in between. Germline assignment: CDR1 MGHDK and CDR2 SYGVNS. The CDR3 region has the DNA TGTGCCAGCGAAGGGGCTGGGGGCCGATATGGCTACACCTTC. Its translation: CASEGAGGRYGYTF.